What follows describes a single T cell receptor (beta chain). Germline CDR1 SGHRS, CDR2 YFSETQ. The CDR3 loop spans 15 amino acids. Losses at the gene ends were 5 bases for V and 4 bases for J; bases not matched to a gene: 8. These data belong to a study of blood T cell repertoires in COVID-19. The wider study: PBMCs, B-cell-depleted T cells, or T cells provided the cDNA or gDNA that made up the material.

The study assigned cohorts using participant-reported clinical history. A COVID-19 case had been met by exposed participants during the 2 weeks before study entry. Repertoires were generated with immunoSEQ multiplex PCR, while TCRdb's copy carries only in-frame clones and drops some. This table holds some 340,000 clones, roughly 90% found once. The sequenced sample consisted of PBMCs or T cells enriched from blood (not recorded which). J is TRBJ2-2 and V is TRBV5-1; 7 bases agree with TRBD1. The source of this sequence is a woman aged 25 to 39 who had been exposed to COVID-19. This CDR3 is CASRPVNRGTGELFF. For the CDR3, the DNA is TGCGCCAGCAGGCCCGTCAACAGGGGCACCGGGGAGCTGTTTTTT.